The 19 T cell receptor beta chains listed next were all sequenced from one sample in a study of shared clonotypes between healthy human individuals (dated by TCRdb to about 2020). Library preparation employed the immunoSEQ multiplex PCR assay. TCRdb's version of the immuneACCESS table is confined to in-frame rearrangements and falls short of the full clone set. An unresolved V gene accounts for under half of the shortfall where checked; the remainder is of unknown origin. For this sample there are about 340,000 clones; roughly 80% appear just once. The ten most abundant clones make up less than 11% of the sample. The sequenced sample consisted of memory CD4+ T cells sorted from blood. The cell subset or site label, as the study defines it: CD45RA-negative fraction. Source of these receptors: a young man in good health.

This clone was observed once. The chain combines TRBV28 with TRBJ2-1; perhaps TRBD2 as D (6 bases). Germline V CDR1 and CDR2: MDHEN, SYDVKM. This CDR3 spans 18 amino acids. V shed 7 bases and J shed 6 bases, with 28 bases lying between them. CDR3 in DNA: TGTGCCAGCACTTCTTCTAGGGGCCCGGGGAGGAGTAGCAATGAGCAGTTCTTC. Translated, it gives CASTSSRGPGRSSNEQFF.

The sample holds a few counts of this clone. The gene calls are TRBV29-1 and TRBJ2-1; perhaps TRBD1 as D (6 bases). The CDR3 loop spans 11 amino acids. Trimming pared 3 bases from V and 12 bases from J, leaving 12 bases between. The germline gives CDR1 SQVTM, CDR2 ANQGSEA. CDR3 amino acids: CSVDGGFGQFF. DNA of the CDR3: TGCAGCGTTGATGGGGGCTTCGGGCAGTTCTTC.

The gene calls are TRBV7-9 and TRBJ2-6; D not certain. CDR3 length: 15 residues. Germline V gene lookup returns CDR1 SEHNR and CDR2 FQNEAQ (reference sequence). V lost 2 bases, J lost 0 bases, and 5 bases lay in between. CDR3 protein: CASSLSASGANVLTF. The CDR3 DNA sequence: TGTGCCAGCAGCTTATCGGCCTCTGGGGCCAACGTCCTGACTTTC. Full variable domain (remainder filled in from reference TRBV7-9 and TRBJ2-6): DTGVSQNPRHKITKRGQNVTFRCDPISEHNRLYWYRQTLGQGPEFLTYFQNEAQLEKSRLLSDRFSAERPKGSFSTLEIQRTEQGDSAMYLCASSLSASGANVLTFGAGSRLTVL.

This rearrangement joins TRBV20-1 to TRBJ2-1; maybe TRBD2 (6 bases). The CDR3 consists of 11 residues. Germline CDR1 DFQATT, CDR2 SNEGSKA (reference sequence). Trimming cost V 2 bases and J 7 bases, with 6 bases left between them. This CDR3 reads CSARRENEQFF. CDR3 sequence (DNA): TGCAGTGCTAGACGGGAGAATGAGCAGTTCTTC.

The chain employs TRBV5-5 and TRBJ2-7, with TRBD1 matching over 9 bases. J lost 6 bases, V lost 4 bases, and 11 bases had no gene match. There are 15 residues in the CDR3. Per the germline V gene, CDR1 is SGHKS and CDR2 is YYEKEE (reference sequence). In DNA form, the CDR3 reads TGTGCCAGCAGCCCCGGGGGACAGGGTCCTTTCGAGCAGTACTTC. It yields the protein CASSPGGQGPFEQYF.

This chain connects TRBV6-5 to TRBJ1-5; no clear D gene. Trimming removed 2 bases at V and 5 bases at J, with 13 bases between. Germline V gene lookup returns CDR1 MNHEY and CDR2 SVGAGI. The CDR3 runs to 15 residues. The CDR3 reads CASSYKGSEDQPQHF. The CDR3 DNA reads TGTGCCAGCAGTTACAAGGGTAGCGAGGATCAGCCCCAGCATTTT.

This clone turned up a few times. V is TRBV20-1 and J is TRBJ2-1; possibly TRBD1 for D (5 bases). The germline V and J ends were trimmed by 6 bases and 5 bases, with 8 bases remaining between them. This CDR3 is built from 11 residues. CDR1 DFQATT and CDR2 SNEGSKA come from the germline V gene (reference sequence). The CDR3 region is CSATTDNEQFF. The CDR3 DNA is TGCAGTGCAACGACAGACAATGAGCAGTTCTTC.

The J gene is TRBJ2-4, the V gene TRBV6-5; D call uncertain. CDR1 MNHEY and CDR2 SVGAGI come from the germline V gene. V shed 7 bases and J shed 0 bases, with 7 bases lying between them. The CDR3 is made up of 13 amino acids. The CDR3 nucleotides read TGTGCCAGCAAAGGCCTAGCCAAAAACATTCAGTACTTC. It codes for CASKGLAKNIQYF.

This rearrangement joins TRBV5-1 to TRBJ2-2; maybe TRBD2 (5 bases). The CDR3 contains 16 residues. Trimming pared 1 base from V and 4 bases from J, leaving 14 bases between. The V gene's germline CDR1 is SGHRS and CDR2 YFSETQ. The CDR3 reads CASSLLVGVGTGELFF. The DNA for the CDR3 is TGCGCCAGCAGCTTGTTGGTGGGAGTGGGCACCGGGGAGCTGTTTTTT.

The genes are TRBV25-1 and TRBJ2-3; 8 bases agree with TRBD2. This CDR3 region has 15 residues. With V trimmed by 4 bases and J by 4 bases, 7 bases remained unmatched. Germline lookup yields CDR1 MGHDK and CDR2 SYGVNS. CDR3: CASSAYGRVSDTQYF. CDR3 DNA: TGTGCCAGCAGTGCCTACGGGAGGGTTTCAGATACGCAGTATTTT.

V and J are TRBV15 and TRBJ2-3; D might be TRBD1 (5 bases). V was shortened by 2 bases and J by 2 bases, with 11 bases between the two germline ends. CDR3 length: 15 amino acids. Per germline, CDR1 LNHNV and CDR2 YYDKDF (reference sequence). The CDR3 DNA follows: TGTGCCACCAGCAGAAAAGACAGTTACACAGATACGCAGTATTTT. It encodes CATSRKDSYTDTQYF. The complete variable domain, with remaining parts taken from reference TRBV15 and TRBJ2-3, reads DAMVIQNPRYQVTQFGKPVTLSCSQTLNHNVMYWYQQKSSQAPKLLFHYYDKDFNNEADTPDNFQSRRPNTSFCFLDIRSPGLGDTAMYLCATSRKDSYTDTQYFGPGTRLTVL.

V and J are TRBV7-9 and TRBJ2-2, with D possibly being TRBD1 or TRBD2 (5 bases each). Per the germline V gene, CDR1 is SEHNR and CDR2 is FQNEAQ (reference sequence). Trimming shortened V by 7 bases and J by 5 bases, and 11 bases separated the two germline ends. CDR3 length: 13 amino acids. The CDR3 region has the DNA TGTGCCAGCATCGGGACGGGAACCGGGGAGCTGTTTTTT. It encodes CASIGTGTGELFF. Filled out from reference TRBV7-9 and TRBJ2-2, the complete variable domain reads DTGVSQNPRHKITKRGQNVTFRCDPISEHNRLYWYRQTLGQGPEFLTYFQNEAQLEKSRLLSDRFSAERPKGSFSTLEIQRTEQGDSAMYLCASIGTGTGELFFGEGSRLTVL.

This clone has just a few counts. V gene TRBV10-3 combines with J gene TRBJ2-4; 11 bases agree with TRBD2. The trim removed 2 bases at V and 4 bases at J, leaving 4 bases unmatched. Per the germline V gene, CDR1 is ENHRY and CDR2 is SYGVKD. This CDR3 has 16 amino acids. CDR3 residues: CAISETGTSGKNIQYF. CDR3 DNA: TGTGCCATCAGTGAGACGGGGACTAGCGGTAAAAACATTCAGTACTTC.

This clone came up once. The rearrangement joins TRBV28 to TRBJ2-7; 9 positions agree with TRBD1. V was clipped by 6 bases and J by 5 bases; unmatched bases: 8. Germline lookup yields CDR1 MDHEN and CDR2 SYDVKM. The CDR3 length is 14 residues. CDR3 sequence reads: CASSSGQGIHEQYF. For the CDR3, the DNA is TGTGCCAGCAGCTCGGGACAGGGCATCCACGAGCAGTACTTC.

The V gene is TRBV28, the J gene TRBJ2-2, with unresolved D. Germline loops: CDR1 MDHEN, CDR2 SYDVKM. This CDR3 region has 13 residues. V was cut by 6 bases and J by 6 bases, with 11 bases left in between. This chain's CDR3 is CASRAQVPGELFF. CDR3 coding DNA: TGTGCCAGCAGGGCGCAGGTCCCCGGGGAGCTGTTTTTT.

This clone was recorded many times. The gene calls are TRBV6-4 and TRBJ1-1, with TRBD1 matching 10 bases. The junction had 10 bases not matched to a gene; V was cut back by 3 bases and J by 3 bases. Per germline, CDR1 MRHNA and CDR2 SNTAGT. The length of the CDR3 is 17 residues. The CDR3 coding sequence is TGTGCCAGCAGTGATGACAGGGGGCTTCGTTGGTACACTGAAGCTTTCTTT. Translating it yields CASSDDRGLRWYTEAFF.

This clone was observed a few times. This chain connects TRBV27 to TRBJ1-5; 11 bases map to TRBD1. The CDR3 loop spans 15 amino acids. Germline-derived CDR1 and CDR2 are MNHEY and SMNVEV (reference sequence). V was pared by 6 bases and J by 4 bases, with 5 bases of the junction left unmatched. The CDR3 sequence: CASSQDRGPNQPQHF. The CDR3 DNA reads TGTGCCAGCAGCCAGGACAGGGGGCCAAATCAGCCCCAGCATTTT.

The chain carries TRBV7-9 and TRBJ2-3, with D possibly TRBD1 on 6 matching bases. The CDR3 is 15 amino acids. V lost 1 base, J lost 1 base, and 9 bases lay in between. Per the germline V gene, CDR1 is SEHNR and CDR2 is FQNEAQ (reference sequence). In nucleotides, the CDR3 is TGTGCCAGCAGCTTAGAGGGGGACGGCACAGATACGCAGTATTTT. Translated, it gives CASSLEGDGTDTQYF.

V gene TRBV6-1 combines with J gene TRBJ1-2; D may be TRBD1 (6 bases). CDR3 size: 13 residues. Trimming took off 10 bases at V and 3 bases at J, with 15 bases between the two ends. The germline CDR1 and CDR2 sequences are MNHNS and SASEGT. CDR3 region: CATGGGHDYGYTF. Here the CDR3 DNA reads TGTGCCACCGGGGGGGGACACGACTATGGCTACACCTTC.